This TCR beta chain was identified in a study of T cell responses to AZD1222 COVID-19 vaccine. Germline CDR1 LGHNT, CDR2 FRNRAP. V was clipped by 0 bases and J by 4 bases, with 31 bases between them. This CDR3 has 22 amino acids. Clones were sequenced by immunoSEQ multiplex PCR, and TCRdb holds only the in-frame ones, with some missing. The sample shows approximately 110,000 clones, 70% to 90% of them seen only once. This chain links TRBV12-5 with TRBJ1-3, with D possibly being TRBD1 (6 bases). This receptor was identified in an adult in good health. Sequenced here: peripheral blood, sampled on day 0 of AZD1222 vaccination. In DNA form, the CDR3 reads TGTGCTAGTGGTTTGGTACAGGGAAGGGGTGTGTTGAGCTCTGTACTCGGAAACACCATATATTTT. Its protein product is CASGLVQGRGVLSSVLGNTIYF.